Sequencing of this T cell receptor (beta chain) was carried out in a study of Graves' ophthalmopathy and Graves' hyperthyroidism. Across the whole study: Pretreatment peripheral blood was obtained at initial diagnosis.

Study results and limitations: Clonotypes were expanded in thyroid at above 0.001 frequency, and most also appeared in blood.

The CDR3 has 15 residues. CDR1 is LGHNA and CDR2 is YNFKEQ in the germline V gene. From RNA, the CDR3 regions of TCR beta chains were amplified and sequenced. Scientists carried out first-round RT-PCR using HTBI primers and then a second-round multiplex PCR. TCRdb processed the multiplex PCR reads anew with MiXCR; each CDR3 protein has one entry. The data contain tens of thousands of distinct CDR3 sequences, approximately 47% of them singletons. Remarks on this clonotype: No antigen is known for it. A read error is possible here, since a much larger clone lies one base away.

The source of the PBMCs was approximately 10 ml of fresh peripheral blood. Material for sequencing was peripheral blood. The origin of this receptor is an adult woman with Graves' ophthalmopathy. The chain carries TRBV4-2 and TRBJ2-1, with 7 positions matching TRBD2. The CDR3 protein is CASSRQGGPDNGQFF. The CDR3 DNA reads TGTGCCAGCAGCCGGCAGGGAGGGCCTGACAATGGGCAGTTCTTC.